The TCR beta chain described here comes from a study of identical twins' blood T cells. TCR cDNA libraries were made from RNA using a previously described, modified protocol. Authors' analysis steps: Per-library CDR3 reads ranged roughly 2.2 to 3.6 million; clonotypes, ~95,000 to ~500,000. TCRdb analysed the 5' RACE reads with MiXCR anew, one entry per CDR3 protein. TCRdb's processing, not the study's, gives the V and J calls here. This table holds around 380,000 distinct CDR3 sequences, roughly 28% found once. To note about this clonotype: Its antigen is not known.

Overall study findings and caveats: Out-of-frame TCRbeta clonotypes reportedly had markedly more similar V usage in twins than unrelated donors.

V shed 3 bases and J shed 1 base, with 9 bases lying between them. The CDR3 covers 14 residues. CDR1 is LNHDA and CDR2 is SQIVND in the germline V gene (reference sequence). The source material was PBMCs. This TCR was recovered from a woman between 18 and 55 years old in good health. The chain recombines TRBV19 with TRBJ1-1; D is undetermined. CDR3 nucleotide sequence: TGTGCCAGTAGTATTCCGGGATCGAACACTGAAGCTTTCTTT. It yields the protein CASSIPGSNTEAFF.